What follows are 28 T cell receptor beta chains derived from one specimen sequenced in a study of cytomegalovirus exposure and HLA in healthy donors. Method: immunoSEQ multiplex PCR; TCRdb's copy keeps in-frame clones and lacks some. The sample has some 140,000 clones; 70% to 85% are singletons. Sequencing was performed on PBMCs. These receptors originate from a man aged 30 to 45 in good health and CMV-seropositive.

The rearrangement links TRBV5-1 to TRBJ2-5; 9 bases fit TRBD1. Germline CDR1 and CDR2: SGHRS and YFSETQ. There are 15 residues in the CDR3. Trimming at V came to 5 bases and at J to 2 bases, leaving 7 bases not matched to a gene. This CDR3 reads CASRTPGQGQETQYF. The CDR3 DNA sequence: TGCGCCAGCAGAACACCGGGACAGGGACAAGAGACCCAGTACTTC.

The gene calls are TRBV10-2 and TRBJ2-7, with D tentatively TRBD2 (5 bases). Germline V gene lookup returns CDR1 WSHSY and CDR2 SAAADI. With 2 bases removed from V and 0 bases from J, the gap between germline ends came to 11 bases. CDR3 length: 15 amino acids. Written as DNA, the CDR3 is TGCGCCAGCAGTGAGCCTAAGCGGATCTCCTACGAGCAGTACTTC. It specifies CASSEPKRISYEQYF.

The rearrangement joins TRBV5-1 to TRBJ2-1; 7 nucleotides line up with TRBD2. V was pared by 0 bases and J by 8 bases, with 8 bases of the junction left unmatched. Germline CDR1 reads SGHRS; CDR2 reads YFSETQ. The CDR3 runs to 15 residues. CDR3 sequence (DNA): TGCGCCAGCAGCTTGGTGGGGGAGGGCCTGTATGAGCAGTTCTTC. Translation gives CASSLVGEGLYEQFF.

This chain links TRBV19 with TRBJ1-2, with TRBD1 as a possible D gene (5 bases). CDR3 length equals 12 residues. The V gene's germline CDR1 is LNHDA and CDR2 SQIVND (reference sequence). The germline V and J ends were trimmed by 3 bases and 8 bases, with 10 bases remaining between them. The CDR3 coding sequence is TGTGCCAGTAGTATTGGGGGAGGAGGCTACACCTTC. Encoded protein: CASSIGGGGYTF.

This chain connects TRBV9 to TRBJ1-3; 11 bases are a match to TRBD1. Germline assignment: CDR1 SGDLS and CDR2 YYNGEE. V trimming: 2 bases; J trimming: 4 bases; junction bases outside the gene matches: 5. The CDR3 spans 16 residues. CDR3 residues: CASSVGQGAKGNTIYF. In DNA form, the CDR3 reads TGTGCCAGCAGCGTCGGACAGGGGGCAAAGGGAAACACCATATATTTT. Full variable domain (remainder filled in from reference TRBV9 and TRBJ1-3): DSGVTQTPKHLITATGQRVTLRCSPRSGDLSVYWYQQSLDQGLQFLIQYYNGEERAKGNILERFSAQQFPDLHSELNLSSLELGDSALYFCASSVGQGAKGNTIYFGEGSWLTVV.

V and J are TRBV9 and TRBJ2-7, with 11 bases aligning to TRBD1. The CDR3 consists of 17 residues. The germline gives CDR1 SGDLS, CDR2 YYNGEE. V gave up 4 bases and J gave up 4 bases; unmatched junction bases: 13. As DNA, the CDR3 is TGTGCCAGCAGCCCCCCTCGGGCGGACAGGGGGCGATACGAGCAGTACTTC. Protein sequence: CASSPPRADRGRYEQYF.

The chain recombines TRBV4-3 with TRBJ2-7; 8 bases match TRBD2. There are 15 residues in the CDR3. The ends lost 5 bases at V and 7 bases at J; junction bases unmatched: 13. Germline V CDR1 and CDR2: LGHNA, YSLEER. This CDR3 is CASSSVAGTPGEQYF. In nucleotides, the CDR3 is TGCGCCAGCAGCTCGGTAGCGGGAACCCCGGGGGAGCAGTACTTC.

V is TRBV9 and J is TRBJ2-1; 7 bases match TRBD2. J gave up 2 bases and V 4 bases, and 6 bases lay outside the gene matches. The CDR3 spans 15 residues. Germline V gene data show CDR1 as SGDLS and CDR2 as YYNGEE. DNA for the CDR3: TGTGCCAGCAGCTCCCGGGACTACCCCTACAATGAGCAGTTCTTC. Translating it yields CASSSRDYPYNEQFF.

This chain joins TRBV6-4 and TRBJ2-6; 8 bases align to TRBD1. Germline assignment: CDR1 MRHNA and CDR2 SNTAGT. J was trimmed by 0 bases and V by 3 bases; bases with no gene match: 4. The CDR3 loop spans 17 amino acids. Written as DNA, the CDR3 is TGTGCCAGCAGTGAAAAGGACAGGGCCTCTGGGGCCAACGTCCTGACTTTC. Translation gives CASSEKDRASGANVLTF.

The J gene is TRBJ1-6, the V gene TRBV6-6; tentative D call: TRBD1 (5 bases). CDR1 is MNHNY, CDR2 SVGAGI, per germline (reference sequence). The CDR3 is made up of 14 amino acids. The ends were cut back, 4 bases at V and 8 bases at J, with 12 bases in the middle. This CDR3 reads CASSSLQGDSPLHF. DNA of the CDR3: TGTGCCAGCAGTTCCCTCCAGGGTGATTCACCCCTCCACTTT.

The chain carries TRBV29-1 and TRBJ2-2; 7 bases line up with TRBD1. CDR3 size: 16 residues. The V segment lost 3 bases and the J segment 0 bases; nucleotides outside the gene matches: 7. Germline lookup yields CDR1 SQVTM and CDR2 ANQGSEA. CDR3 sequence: CSVDQRQGSNTGELFF. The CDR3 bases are TGCAGCGTTGATCAAAGACAGGGATCGAACACCGGGGAGCTGTTTTTT.

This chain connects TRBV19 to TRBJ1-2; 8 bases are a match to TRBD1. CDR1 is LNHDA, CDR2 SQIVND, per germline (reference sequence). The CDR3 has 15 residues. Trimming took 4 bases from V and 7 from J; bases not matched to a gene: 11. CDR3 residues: CASSNHFQGAAGYTF. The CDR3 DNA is TGTGCCAGTAGTAACCACTTCCAGGGGGCGGCTGGCTACACCTTC. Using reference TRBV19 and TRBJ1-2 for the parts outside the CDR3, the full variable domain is DGGITQSPKYLFRKEGQNVTLSCEQNLNHDAMYWYRQDPGQGLRLIYYSQIVNDFQKGDIAEGYSVSREKKESFPLTVTSAQKNPTAFYLCASSNHFQGAAGYTFGSGTRLTVV.

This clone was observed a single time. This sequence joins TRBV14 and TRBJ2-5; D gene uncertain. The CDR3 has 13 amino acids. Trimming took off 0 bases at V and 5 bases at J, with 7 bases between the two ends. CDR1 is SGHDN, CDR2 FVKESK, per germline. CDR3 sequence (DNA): TGTGCCAGCAGCCAAGATATTCGGGAGACCCAGTACTTC. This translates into CASSQDIRETQYF.

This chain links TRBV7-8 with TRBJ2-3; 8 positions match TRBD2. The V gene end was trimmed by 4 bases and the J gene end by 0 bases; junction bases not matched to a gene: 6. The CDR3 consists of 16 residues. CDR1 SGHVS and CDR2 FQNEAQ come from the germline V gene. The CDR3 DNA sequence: TGTGCCAGCAGCTGGGGTAGCGGGGAGAGCACAGATACGCAGTATTTT. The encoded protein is CASSWGSGESTDTQYF.

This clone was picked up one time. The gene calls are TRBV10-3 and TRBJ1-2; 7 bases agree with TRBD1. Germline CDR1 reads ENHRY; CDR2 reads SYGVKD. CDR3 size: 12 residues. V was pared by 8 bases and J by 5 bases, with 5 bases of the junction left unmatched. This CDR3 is CAIATGVYGYTF. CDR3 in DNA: TGTGCCATCGCAACAGGGGTATATGGCTACACCTTC.

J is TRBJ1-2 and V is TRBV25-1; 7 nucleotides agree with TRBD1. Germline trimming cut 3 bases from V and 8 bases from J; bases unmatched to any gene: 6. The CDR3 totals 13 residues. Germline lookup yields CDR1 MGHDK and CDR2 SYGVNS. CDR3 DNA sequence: TGTGCCAGCAGTGACCCGACAGGGAGAGGCTACACCTTC. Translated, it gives CASSDPTGRGYTF.

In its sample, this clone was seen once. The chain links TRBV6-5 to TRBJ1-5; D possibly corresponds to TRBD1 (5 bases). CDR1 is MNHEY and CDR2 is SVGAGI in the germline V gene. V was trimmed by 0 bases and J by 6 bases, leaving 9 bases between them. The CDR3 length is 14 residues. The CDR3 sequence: CASSYSRGSQPQHF. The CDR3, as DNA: TGTGCCAGCAGTTACTCCCGGGGGAGTCAGCCCCAGCATTTT.

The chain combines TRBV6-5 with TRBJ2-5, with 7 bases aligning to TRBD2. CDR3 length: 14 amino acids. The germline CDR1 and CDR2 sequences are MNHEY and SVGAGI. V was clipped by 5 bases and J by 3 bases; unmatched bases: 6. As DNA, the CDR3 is TGTGCCAGCAGTCCGAGCGGGGCCGAAGAGACCCAGTACTTC. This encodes CASSPSGAEETQYF.

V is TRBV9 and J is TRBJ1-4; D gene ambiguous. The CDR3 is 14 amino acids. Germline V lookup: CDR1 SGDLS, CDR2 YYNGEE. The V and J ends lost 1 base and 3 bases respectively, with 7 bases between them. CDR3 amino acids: CASSVNPANEKLFF. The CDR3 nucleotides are TGTGCCAGCAGCGTAAATCCAGCTAATGAAAAACTGTTTTTT.

The CDR3 sequence is CASSQDLWALGQPQHF. In DNA form, the CDR3 reads TGCGCCAGCAGCCAAGATCTCTGGGCCCTTGGTCAGCCCCAGCATTTT. The chain couples TRBV4-1 to TRBJ1-5; D remains unclear. V lost 0 bases, J lost 6 bases, and 15 bases lay in between. This CDR3 contains 16 residues. Looked up from germline, CDR1 is MGHRA and CDR2 is YSYEKL.

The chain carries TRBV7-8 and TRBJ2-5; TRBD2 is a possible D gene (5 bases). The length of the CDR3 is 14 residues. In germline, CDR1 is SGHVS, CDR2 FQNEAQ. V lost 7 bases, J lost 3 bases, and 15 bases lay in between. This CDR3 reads CASTRTSGEETQYF. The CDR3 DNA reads TGTGCCAGCACCCGTACCAGCGGTGAAGAGACCCAGTACTTC.

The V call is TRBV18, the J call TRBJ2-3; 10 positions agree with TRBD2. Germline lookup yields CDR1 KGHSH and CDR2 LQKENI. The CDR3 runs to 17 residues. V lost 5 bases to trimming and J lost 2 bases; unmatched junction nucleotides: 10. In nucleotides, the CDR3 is TGTGCCAGCTCATCCGGAACTAGCGGGATAGACACAGATACGCAGTATTTT. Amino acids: CASSSGTSGIDTDTQYF.

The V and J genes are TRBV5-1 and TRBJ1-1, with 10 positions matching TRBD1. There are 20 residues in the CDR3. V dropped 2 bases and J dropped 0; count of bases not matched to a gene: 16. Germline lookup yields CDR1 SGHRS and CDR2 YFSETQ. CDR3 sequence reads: CASSLTGTGVLLAMNTEAFF. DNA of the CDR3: TGCGCCAGCAGCTTAACCGGGACAGGGGTCCTGTTAGCGATGAACACTGAAGCTTTCTTT.

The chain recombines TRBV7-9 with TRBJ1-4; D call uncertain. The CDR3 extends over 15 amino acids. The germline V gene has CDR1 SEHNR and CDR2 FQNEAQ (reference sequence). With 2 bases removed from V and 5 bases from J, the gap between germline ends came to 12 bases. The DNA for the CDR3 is TGTGCCAGCAGCTTACAGGCAGTCCTAAATGAAAAACTGTTTTTT. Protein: CASSLQAVLNEKLFF.

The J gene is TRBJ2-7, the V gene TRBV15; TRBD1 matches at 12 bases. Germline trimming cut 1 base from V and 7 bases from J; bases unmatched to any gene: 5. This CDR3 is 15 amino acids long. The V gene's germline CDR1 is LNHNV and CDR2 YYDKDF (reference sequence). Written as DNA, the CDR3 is TGTGCCACCAGCAGAGCTGGGACAGGGGGCTTAGAGCAGTACTTC. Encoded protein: CATSRAGTGGLEQYF.

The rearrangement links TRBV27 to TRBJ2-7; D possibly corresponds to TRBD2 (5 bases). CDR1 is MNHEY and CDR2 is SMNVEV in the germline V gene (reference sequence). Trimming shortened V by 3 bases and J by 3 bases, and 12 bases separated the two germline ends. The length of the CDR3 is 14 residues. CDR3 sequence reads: CASSLTPRGYEQYF. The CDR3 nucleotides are TGTGCCAGCAGTTTGACCCCCCGGGGCTACGAGCAGTACTTC.

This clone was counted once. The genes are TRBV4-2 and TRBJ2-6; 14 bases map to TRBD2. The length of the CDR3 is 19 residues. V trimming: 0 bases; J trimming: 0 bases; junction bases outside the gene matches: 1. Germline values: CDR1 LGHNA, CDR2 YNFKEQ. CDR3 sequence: CASSQEGLAGGSGANVLTF. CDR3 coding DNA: TGTGCCAGCAGCCAAGAAGGACTAGCGGGGGGCTCTGGGGCCAACGTCCTGACTTTC.

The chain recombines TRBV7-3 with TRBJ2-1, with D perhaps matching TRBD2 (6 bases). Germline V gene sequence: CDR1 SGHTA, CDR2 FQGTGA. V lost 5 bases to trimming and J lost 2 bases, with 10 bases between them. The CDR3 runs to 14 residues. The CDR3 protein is CASSTASAYNEQFF. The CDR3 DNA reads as TGTGCCAGCAGCACCGCTAGCGCCTACAATGAGCAGTTCTTC. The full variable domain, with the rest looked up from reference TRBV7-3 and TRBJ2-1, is GAGVSQTPSNKVTEKGKYVELRCDPISGHTALYWYRQSLGQGPEFLIYFQGTGAADDSGLPNDRFFAVRPEGSVSTLKIQRTERGDSAVYLCASSTASAYNEQFFGPGTRLTVL.